This T cell receptor (beta chain) was found in a study of T cells after somatic rescue of genetic block. With regard to this clone: A clone one base away is much larger, so this may be a read error. Other nucleotide sequences in the sample specify the same CDR3.

This table comes from immunoSEQ multiplex PCR, and its TCRdb copy is limited to in-frame clones, with some not included. The sample lists over 95,000 clones, around nine tenths occurring once. V dropped 4 bases and J dropped 1 base, with 4 bases sitting between them. In germline, CDR1 is MRHNA, CDR2 SNTAGT. The CDR3 is 13 residues long. The rearrangement uses TRBV6-4 and TRBJ2-2; D remains unclear. The TCR comes from a young woman. The sample taken for sequencing was peripheral blood mononuclear cells (PBMCs). CDR3 DNA sequence: TGTGCCAGCAGTGCAGGGAACACCGGGGAGCTGTTTTTT. Its translation is CASSAGNTGELFF.